The rows below give T cell receptor beta chains drawn from one sample of a study of cytomegalovirus exposure and HLA in healthy donors. Profiling relied on immunoSEQ multiplex PCR, and the TCRdb table lists in-frame clones only, not all of them. The sample lists about 160,000 clones, about 96% seen once, with roughly 1% in the top ten. Material for sequencing was PBMCs. The source of these receptors is a woman aged 18-29 years in good health and CMV-seronegative. Both conserved end residues are part of each CDR3. D genes are given only for firm matches.

v_call: TRBV27
d_call: TRBD2
cdr3_aa: CASSLRGLADLYNEQFF

v_call: TRBV6-5
d_call: TRBD1
cdr3_aa: CASMTDRGRTEAFF

v_call: TRBV9
d_call: TRBD2
cdr3_aa: CASSVTGLAGIEQFF

v_call: TRBV15
d_call: TRBD2
cdr3_aa: CATSRDELAGGRQYF

v_call: TRBV10-3
d_call: TRBD2
cdr3_aa: CAISLAGVGTDTQYF

v_call: TRBV5-1
d_call: TRBD1
cdr3_aa: CASSDPGGQYNSPLHF

v_call: TRBV14
d_call: NA
cdr3_aa: CASSQDEEGRYEQYF

v_call: TRBV29-1
d_call: TRBD2
cdr3_aa: CSVEGYQVAGQPETQYF

v_call: TRBV27
d_call: NA
cdr3_aa: CASSLEGAGDFYEQYF

v_call: TRBV6-5
d_call: NA
cdr3_aa: CASSPGVQGTNGYTF

v_call: TRBV6-1
d_call: TRBD2
cdr3_aa: CASSEGTSGANEQFF

v_call: TRBV12-5
d_call: NA
cdr3_aa: CASGLQGSRYNEQFF

v_call: TRBV9
d_call: TRBD1
cdr3_aa: CASSEGQGSTDTQYF

v_call: TRBV30
d_call: NA
cdr3_aa: CAWSNTGYWSPANYGYTF

v_call: TRBV9
d_call: TRBD2
cdr3_aa: CASSPWGSGGNGELFF

v_call: TRBV16
d_call: NA
cdr3_aa: CASSHLTGPNYGYTF

v_call: TRBV11-2
d_call: NA
cdr3_aa: CASSLSSTEAFF

v_call: TRBV19
d_call: TRBD1
cdr3_aa: CASSSDRVEGNQPQHF

v_call: TRBV14
d_call: NA
cdr3_aa: CASSQATSRNEQFF

v_call: TRBV4-1
d_call: TRBD2
cdr3_aa: CASSQGGGGDYEQYF

v_call: TRBV6-6
d_call: NA
cdr3_aa: CASSPRQLNTEAFF

v_call: TRBV5-4
d_call: NA
cdr3_aa: CASSLALGTQETQYF